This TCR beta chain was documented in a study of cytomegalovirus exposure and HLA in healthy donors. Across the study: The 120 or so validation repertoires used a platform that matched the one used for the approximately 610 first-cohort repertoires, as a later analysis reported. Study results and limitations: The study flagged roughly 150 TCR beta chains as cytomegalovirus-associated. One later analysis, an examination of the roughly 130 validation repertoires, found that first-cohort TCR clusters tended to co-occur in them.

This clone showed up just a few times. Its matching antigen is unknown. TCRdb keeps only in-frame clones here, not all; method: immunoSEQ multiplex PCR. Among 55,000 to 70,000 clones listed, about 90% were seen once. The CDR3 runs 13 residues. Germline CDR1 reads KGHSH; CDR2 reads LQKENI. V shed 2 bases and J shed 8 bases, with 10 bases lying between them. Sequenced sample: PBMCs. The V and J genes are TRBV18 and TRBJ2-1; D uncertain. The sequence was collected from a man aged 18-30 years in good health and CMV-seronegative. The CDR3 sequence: CASSPGLLDEQFF. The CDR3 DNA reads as TGTGCCAGCTCACCAGGTCTATTGGATGAGCAGTTCTTC.